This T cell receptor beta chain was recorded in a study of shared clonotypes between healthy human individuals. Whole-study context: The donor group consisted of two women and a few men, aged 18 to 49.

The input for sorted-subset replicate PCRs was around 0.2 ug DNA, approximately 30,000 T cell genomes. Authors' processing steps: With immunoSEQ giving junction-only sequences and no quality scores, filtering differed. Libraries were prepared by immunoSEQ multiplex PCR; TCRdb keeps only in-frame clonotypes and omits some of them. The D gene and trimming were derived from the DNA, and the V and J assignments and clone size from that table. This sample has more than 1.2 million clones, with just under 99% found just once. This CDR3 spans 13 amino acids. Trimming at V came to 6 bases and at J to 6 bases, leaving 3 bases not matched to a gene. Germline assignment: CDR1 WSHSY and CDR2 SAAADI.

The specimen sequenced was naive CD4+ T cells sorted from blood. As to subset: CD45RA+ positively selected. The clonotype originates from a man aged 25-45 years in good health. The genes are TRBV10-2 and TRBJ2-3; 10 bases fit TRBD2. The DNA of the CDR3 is TGCGCCAGCAGAAGCGGGAGGGACGATACGCAGTATTTT. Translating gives CASRSGRDDTQYF.